These 4 T cell receptor beta chains share one sample of origin, sequenced in a study of blood T cell repertoires in COVID-19. TCRdb keeps only in-frame clones here, not all; method: immunoSEQ multiplex PCR. The sample lists some 130,000 clones, around nine tenths seen once, with about an eighth in the top ten. What was sequenced was peripheral blood. The receptors stem from a woman between 70 and 85 years old with COVID-19, enrolled during active disease.

This sequence joins TRBV19 and TRBJ2-3; the match to TRBD2 covers 12 bases. CDR1 LNHDA and CDR2 SQIVND come from the germline V gene (reference sequence). The CDR3 sequence is 17 residues long. Unmatched junction bases numbered 9, after V lost 6 bases and J lost 2 bases. CDR3 residues: CASRDLLAGGITDTQYF. CDR3 DNA sequence: TGTGCCAGTAGGGATCTTCTAGCGGGGGGGATCACAGATACGCAGTATTTT.

V is TRBV19 and J is TRBJ1-6; D is unresolved. The CDR3 spans 16 residues. Germline loops: CDR1 LNHDA, CDR2 SQIVND (reference sequence). With 3 bases removed from V and 2 bases from J, the gap between germline ends came to 11 bases. The DNA for the CDR3 is TGTGCCAGTAGTATCGGGTTAAGCGCCTATAATTCACCCCTCCACTTT. Translating it yields CASSIGLSAYNSPLHF.

This rearrangement joins TRBV18 to TRBJ1-5, with 8 bases matching TRBD1. V dropped 6 bases and J dropped 9; count of bases not matched to a gene: 16. The germline V gene encodes CDR1 KGHSH and CDR2 LQKENI. This CDR3 contains 16 residues. CDR3 DNA sequence: TGTGCCAGCTCGGAGCAGGGGGCGTTAAATTGGTCGCCCCAGCATTTT. Residues: CASSEQGALNWSPQHF.

The chain's CDR3 is CASSLQGRDGYTF. In nucleotides, the CDR3 is TGTGCCAGCAGCTTACAGGGTCGGGATGGCTACACCTTC. V is TRBV7-8 and J is TRBJ1-2, with a weak D call TRBD1 (5 bases). In germline, CDR1 is SGHVS, CDR2 FQNEAQ. The CDR3 contains 13 residues. V dropped 2 bases and J dropped 6 bases, with 10 bases sitting between them. Variable domain in full (rest from reference TRBV7-8 and TRBJ1-2): GAGVSQSPRYKVAKRGQDVALRCDPISGHVSLFWYQQALGQGPEFLTYFQNEAQLDKSGLPSDRFFAERPEGSVSTLKIQRTQQEDSAVYLCASSLQGRDGYTFGSGTRLTVV.